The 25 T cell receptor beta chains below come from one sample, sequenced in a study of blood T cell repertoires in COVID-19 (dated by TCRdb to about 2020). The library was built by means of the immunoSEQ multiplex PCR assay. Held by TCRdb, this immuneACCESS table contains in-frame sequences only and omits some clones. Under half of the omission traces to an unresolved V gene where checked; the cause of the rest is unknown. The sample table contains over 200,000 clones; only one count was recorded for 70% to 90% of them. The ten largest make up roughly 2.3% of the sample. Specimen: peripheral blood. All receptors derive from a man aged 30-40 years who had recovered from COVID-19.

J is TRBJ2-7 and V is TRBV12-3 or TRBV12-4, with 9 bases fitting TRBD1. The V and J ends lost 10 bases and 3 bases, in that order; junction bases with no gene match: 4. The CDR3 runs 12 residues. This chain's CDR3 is CATGQGNYEQYF. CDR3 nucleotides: TGTGCCACCGGACAGGGGAACTACGAGCAGTACTTC.

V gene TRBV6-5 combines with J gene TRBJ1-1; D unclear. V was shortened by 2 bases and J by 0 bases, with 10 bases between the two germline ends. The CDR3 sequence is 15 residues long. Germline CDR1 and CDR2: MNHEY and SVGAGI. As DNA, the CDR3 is TGTGCCAGCAGTTACGGAGGACCTATGAACACTGAAGCTTTCTTT. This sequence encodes CASSYGGPMNTEAFF.

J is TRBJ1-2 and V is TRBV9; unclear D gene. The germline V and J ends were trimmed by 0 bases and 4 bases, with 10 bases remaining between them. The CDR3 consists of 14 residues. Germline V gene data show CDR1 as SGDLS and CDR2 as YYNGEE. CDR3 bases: TGTGCCAGCAGCGTAGAGACGGGGATCTATGGCTACACCTTC. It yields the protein CASSVETGIYGYTF.

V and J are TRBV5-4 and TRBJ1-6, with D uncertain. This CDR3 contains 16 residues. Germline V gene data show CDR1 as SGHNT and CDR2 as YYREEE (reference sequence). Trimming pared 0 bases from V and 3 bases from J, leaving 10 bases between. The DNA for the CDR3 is TGTGCCAGCAGCTTGGATGGAGGGATCTATAATTCACCCCTCCACTTT. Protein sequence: CASSLDGGIYNSPLHF. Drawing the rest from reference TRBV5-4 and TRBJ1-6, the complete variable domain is ETGVTQSPTHLIKTRGQQVTLRCSSQSGHNTVSWYQQALGQGPQFIFQYYREEENGRGNFPPRFSGLQFPNYSSELNVNALELDDSALYLCASSLDGGIYNSPLHFGNGTRLTVT.

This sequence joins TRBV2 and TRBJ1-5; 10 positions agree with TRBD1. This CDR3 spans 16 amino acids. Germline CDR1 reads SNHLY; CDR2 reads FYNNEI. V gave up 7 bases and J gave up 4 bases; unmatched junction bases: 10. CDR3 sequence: CASIPDRGISNQPQHF. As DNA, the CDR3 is TGTGCCAGCATCCCGGACAGGGGGATTTCGAATCAGCCCCAGCATTTT.

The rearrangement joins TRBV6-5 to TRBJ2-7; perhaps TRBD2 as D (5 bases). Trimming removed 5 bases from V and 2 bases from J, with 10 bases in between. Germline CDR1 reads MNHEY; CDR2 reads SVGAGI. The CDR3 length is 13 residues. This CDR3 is CASSRGPPYEQYF. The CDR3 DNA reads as TGTGCCAGCAGTCGAGGGCCGCCCTACGAGCAGTACTTC.

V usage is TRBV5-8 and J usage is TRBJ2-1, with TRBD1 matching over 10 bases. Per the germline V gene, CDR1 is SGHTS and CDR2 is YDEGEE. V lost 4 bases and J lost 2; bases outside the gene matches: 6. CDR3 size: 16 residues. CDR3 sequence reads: CASSRGTGATYNEQFF. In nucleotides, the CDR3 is TGTGCCAGCAGCCGTGGGACAGGGGCCACCTACAATGAGCAGTTCTTC.

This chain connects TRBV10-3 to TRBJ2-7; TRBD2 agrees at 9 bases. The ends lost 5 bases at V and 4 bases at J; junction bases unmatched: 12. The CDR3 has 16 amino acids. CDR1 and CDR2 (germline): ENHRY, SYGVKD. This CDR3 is CAISPAAGGGRYEQYF. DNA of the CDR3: TGTGCCATCAGTCCCGCAGCGGGAGGAGGTCGGTACGAGCAGTACTTC.

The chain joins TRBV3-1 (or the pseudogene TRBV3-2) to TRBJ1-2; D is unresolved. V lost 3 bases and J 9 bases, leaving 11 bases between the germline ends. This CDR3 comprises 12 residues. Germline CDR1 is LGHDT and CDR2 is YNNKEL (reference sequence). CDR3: CASSQSSSSYTF. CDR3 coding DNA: TGTGCCAGCAGCCAGAGCTCATCTAGCTACACCTTC.

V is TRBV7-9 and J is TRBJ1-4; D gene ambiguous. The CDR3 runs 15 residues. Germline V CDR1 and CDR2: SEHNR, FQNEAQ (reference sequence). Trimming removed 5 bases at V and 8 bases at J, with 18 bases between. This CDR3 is CASSLRLDLGEKLFF. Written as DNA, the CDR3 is TGTGCCAGCAGCCTACGCCTTGATCTAGGCGAAAAACTGTTTTTT.

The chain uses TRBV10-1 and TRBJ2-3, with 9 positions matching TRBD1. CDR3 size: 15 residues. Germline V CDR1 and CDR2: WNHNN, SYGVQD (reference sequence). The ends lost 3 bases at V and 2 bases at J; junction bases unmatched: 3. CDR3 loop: CASSDGQGITDTQYF. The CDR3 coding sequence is TGCGCCAGCAGTGATGGACAGGGGATCACAGATACGCAGTATTTT.

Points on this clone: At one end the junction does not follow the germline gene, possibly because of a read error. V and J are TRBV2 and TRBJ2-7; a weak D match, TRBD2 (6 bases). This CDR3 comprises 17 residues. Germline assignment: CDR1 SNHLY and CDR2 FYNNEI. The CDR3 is CASREEHTTSWTYEQYF. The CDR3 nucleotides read TGTGCCAGCAGAGAAGAACATACTACTAGCTGGACCTACGAGCAGTACTTC.

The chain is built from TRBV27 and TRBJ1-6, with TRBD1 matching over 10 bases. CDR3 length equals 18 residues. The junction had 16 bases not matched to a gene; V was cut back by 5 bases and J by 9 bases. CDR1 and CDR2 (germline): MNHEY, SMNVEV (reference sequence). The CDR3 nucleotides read TGTGCCAGCAGTGTCGGGACAGGGGCCTTTGATATAAGTTCACCCCTCCACTTT. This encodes CASSVGTGAFDISSPLHF.

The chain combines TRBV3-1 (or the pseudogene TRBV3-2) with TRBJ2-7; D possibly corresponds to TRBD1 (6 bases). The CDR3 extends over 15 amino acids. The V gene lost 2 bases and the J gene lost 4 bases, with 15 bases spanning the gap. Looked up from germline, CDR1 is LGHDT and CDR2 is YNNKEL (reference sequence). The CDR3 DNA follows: TGTGCCAGCAGCCAACCACAGGGACCCTCTTACGAGCAGTACTTC. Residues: CASSQPQGPSYEQYF.

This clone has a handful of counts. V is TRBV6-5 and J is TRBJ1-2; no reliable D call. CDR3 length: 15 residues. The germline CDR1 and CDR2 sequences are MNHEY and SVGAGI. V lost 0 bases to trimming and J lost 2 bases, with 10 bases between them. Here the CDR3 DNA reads TGTGCCAGCAGTTACTCCATGACACGCAACTATGGCTACACCTTC. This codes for CASSYSMTRNYGYTF.

The CDR3 region is CASSPDRVEGSPLHF. The CDR3 nucleotides are TGTGCCAGCAGCCCGGACAGGGTGGAGGGCTCACCCCTCCACTTT. The gene calls are TRBV11-2 and TRBJ1-6; 8 nucleotides agree with TRBD1. CDR3 length: 15 amino acids. With 5 bases clipped from V and 10 bases from J, the junction kept 10 bases outside the gene matches. Germline V gene sequence: CDR1 SGHAT, CDR2 FQNNGV.

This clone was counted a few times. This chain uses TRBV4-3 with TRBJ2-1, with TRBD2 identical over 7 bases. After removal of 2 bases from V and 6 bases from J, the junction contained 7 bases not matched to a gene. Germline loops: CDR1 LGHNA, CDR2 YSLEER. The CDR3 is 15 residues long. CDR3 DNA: TGCGCCAGCAGCCAAAGCTTGGCGGGGGTCAATGAGCAGTTCTTC. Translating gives CASSQSLAGVNEQFF.

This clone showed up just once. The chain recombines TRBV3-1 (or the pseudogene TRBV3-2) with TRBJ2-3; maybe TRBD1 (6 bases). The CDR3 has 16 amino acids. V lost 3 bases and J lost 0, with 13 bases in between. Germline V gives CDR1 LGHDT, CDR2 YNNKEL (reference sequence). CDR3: CASSQAGERSTDTQYF. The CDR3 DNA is TGTGCCAGCAGCCAGGCAGGGGAGCGGAGCACAGATACGCAGTATTTT.

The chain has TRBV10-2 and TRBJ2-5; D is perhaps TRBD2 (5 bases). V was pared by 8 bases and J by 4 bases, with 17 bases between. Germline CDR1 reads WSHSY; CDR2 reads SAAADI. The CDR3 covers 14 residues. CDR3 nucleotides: TGCGCCAGCCGTCTTATGAGGGCGGGAGAGACCCAGTACTTC. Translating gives CASRLMRAGETQYF.

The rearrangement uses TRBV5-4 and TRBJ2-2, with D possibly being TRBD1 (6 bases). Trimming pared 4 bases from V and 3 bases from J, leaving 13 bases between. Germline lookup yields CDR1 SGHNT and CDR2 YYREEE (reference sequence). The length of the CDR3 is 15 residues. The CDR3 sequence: CASSTGHPDTGELFF. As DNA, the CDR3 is TGTGCCAGCAGCACAGGGCACCCGGACACCGGGGAGCTGTTTTTT.

This CDR3 is CASSVDLAGGYSYNEQFF. The CDR3 DNA reads TGTGCCAGCAGCGTAGATCTAGCGGGGGGGTACTCCTACAATGAGCAGTTCTTC. The chain couples TRBV9 to TRBJ2-1; TRBD2 agrees at 12 bases. The germline V gene has CDR1 SGDLS and CDR2 YYNGEE. V lost 0 bases to trimming and J lost 0 bases; unmatched junction nucleotides: 4. The CDR3 has 18 amino acids.

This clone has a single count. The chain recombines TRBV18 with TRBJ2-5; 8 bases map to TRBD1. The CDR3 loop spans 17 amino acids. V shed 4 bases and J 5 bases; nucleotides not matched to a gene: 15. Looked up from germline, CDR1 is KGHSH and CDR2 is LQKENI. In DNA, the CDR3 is TGTGCCAGCTCACTTACACACCGGGACAGGATTCGGGAGACCCAGTACTTC. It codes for CASSLTHRDRIRETQYF.

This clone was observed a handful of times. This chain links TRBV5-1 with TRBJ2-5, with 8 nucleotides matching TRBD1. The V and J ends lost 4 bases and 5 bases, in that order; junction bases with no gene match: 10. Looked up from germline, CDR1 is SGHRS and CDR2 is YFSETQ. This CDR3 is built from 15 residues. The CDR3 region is CASSGGQGATETQYF. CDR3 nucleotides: TGCGCCAGCAGCGGTGGACAGGGAGCTACTGAGACCCAGTACTTC.

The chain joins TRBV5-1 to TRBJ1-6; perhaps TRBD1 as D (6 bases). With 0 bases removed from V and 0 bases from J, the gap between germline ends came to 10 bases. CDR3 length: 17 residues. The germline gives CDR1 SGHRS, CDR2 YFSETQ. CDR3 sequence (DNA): TGCGCCAGCAGCTTGGCCCAGGGGAACTCCTATAATTCACCCCTCCACTTT. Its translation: CASSLAQGNSYNSPLHF. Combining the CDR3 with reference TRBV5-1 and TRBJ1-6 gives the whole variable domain KAGVTQTPRYLIKTRGQQVTLSCSPISGHRSVSWYQQTPGQGLQFLFEYFSETQRNKGNFPGRFSGRQFSNSRSEMNVSTLELGDSALYLCASSLAQGNSYNSPLHFGNGTRLTVT.

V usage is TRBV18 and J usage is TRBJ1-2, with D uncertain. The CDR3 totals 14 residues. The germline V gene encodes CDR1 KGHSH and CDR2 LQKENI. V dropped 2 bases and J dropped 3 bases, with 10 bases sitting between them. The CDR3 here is CASSPRAGDYGYTF. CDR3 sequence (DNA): TGTGCCAGCTCACCAAGGGCGGGAGACTATGGCTACACCTTC.